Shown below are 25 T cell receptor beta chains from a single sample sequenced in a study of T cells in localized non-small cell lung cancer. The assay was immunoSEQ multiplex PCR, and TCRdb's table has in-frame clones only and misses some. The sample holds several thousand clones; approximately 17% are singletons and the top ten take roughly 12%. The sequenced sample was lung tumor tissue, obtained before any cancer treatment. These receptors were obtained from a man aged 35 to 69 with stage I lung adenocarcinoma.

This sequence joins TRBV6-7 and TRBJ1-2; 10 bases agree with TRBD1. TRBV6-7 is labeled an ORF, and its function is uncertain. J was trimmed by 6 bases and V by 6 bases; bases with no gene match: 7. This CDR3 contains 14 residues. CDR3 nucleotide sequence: TGTGCCAGCAGATCCTCCGGGACAGGGGATGGCTACACCTTC. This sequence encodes CASRSSGTGDGYTF.

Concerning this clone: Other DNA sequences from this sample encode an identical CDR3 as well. This CDR3 is CASSDSGGTDTQYF. As DNA, the CDR3 is TGTGCCAGCAGTGACAGCGGGGGCACAGATACGCAGTATTTT. The chain combines TRBV6-8 with TRBJ2-3; 7 nucleotides line up with TRBD2. Germline lookup yields CDR1 MNHGY and CDR2 SAAAGT. V lost 5 bases, J lost 1 base, and 3 bases stayed unmatched. The CDR3 spans 14 residues.

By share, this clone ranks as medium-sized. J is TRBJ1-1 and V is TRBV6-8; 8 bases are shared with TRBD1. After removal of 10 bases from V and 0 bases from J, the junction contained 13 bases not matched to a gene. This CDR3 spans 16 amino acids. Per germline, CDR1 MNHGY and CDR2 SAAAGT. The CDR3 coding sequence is TGTGCCATCATGGGTGACAGGGGACCCCTGAACACTGAAGCTTTCTTT. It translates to CAIMGDRGPLNTEAFF.

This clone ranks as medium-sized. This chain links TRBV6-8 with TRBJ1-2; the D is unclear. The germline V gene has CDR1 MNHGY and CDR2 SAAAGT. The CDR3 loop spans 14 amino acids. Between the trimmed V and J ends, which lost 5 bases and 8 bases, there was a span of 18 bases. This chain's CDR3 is CASSETPQPQGYTF. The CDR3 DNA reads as TGTGCCAGCAGTGAGACCCCCCAGCCGCAAGGCTACACCTTC.

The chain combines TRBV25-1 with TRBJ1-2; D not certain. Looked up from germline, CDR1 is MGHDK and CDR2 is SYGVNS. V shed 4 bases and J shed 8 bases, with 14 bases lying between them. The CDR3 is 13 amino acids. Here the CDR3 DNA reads TGTGCCAGCAGTGCATGGGGAGGGATGGGCTACACCTTC. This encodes CASSAWGGMGYTF.

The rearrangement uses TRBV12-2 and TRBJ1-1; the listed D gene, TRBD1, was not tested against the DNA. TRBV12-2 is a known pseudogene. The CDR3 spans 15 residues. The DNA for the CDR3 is TGTGCAAGTCGCTTAAGGACAGGGGGGAACACTGAAGCTTTCTTT. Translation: CASRLRTGGNTEAFF.

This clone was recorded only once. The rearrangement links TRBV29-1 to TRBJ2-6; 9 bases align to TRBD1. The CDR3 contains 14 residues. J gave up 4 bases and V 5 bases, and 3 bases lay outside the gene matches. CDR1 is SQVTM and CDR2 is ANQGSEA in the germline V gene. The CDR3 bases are TGCAGCGTTATTACAGGGGGCGGGGCCAACGTCCTGACTTTC. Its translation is CSVITGGGANVLTF.

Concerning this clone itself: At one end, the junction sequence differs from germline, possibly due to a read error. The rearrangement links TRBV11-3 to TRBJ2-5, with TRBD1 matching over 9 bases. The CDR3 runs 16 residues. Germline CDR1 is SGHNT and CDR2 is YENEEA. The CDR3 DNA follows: TGTGCTAGCAGCGCCCTCGGGACAGGGTCACAAGAGACCCAGTACTTC. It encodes CASSALGTGSQETQYF.

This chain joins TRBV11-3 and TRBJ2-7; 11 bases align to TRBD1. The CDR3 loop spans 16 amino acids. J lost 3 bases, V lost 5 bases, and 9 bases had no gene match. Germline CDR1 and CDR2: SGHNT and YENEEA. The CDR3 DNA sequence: TGTGCCAGCAGCACTCCGGGACAGGGGGTTCACTACGAGCAGTACGTC. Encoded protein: CASSTPGQGVHYEQYV.

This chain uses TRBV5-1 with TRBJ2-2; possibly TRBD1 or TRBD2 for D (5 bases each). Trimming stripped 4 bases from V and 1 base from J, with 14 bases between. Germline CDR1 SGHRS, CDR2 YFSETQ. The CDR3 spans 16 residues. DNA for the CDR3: TGCGCCAGCAGCGTCGAGGGTGGGGGGAACACCGGGGAGCTGTTTTTT. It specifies CASSVEGGGNTGELFF.

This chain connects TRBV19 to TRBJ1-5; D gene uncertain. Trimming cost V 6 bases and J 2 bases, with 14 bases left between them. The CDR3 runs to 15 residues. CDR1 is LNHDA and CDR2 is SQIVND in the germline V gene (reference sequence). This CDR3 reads CASSLQDAGNQPQHF. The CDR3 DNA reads TGTGCCAGTAGCCTACAAGACGCGGGCAATCAGCCCCAGCATTTT.

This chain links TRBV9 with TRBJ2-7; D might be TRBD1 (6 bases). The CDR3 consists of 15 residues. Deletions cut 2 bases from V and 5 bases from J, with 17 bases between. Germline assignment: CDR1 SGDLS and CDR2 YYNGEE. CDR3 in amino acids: CASSVRGTGSNEQYF. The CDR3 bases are TGTGCCAGCAGCGTCAGAGGCACAGGGTCTAACGAGCAGTACTTC.

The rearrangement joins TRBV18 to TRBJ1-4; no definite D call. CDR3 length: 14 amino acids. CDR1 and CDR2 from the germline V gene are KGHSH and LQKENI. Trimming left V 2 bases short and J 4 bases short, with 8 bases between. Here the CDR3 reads CASSPRDLNEKLFF. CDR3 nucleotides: TGTGCCAGCTCACCAAGGGATCTTAATGAAAAACTGTTTTTT.

CDR3 region: CASSLDTNTGELFF. In nucleotides, the CDR3 is TGCGCCAGCAGCTTAGACACGAACACCGGGGAGCTGTTTTTT. The chain is built from TRBV5-1 and TRBJ2-2; D unclear. Germline CDR1 reads SGHRS; CDR2 reads YFSETQ. V shed 2 bases and J shed 0 bases, with 5 bases lying between them. The CDR3 length is 14 residues.

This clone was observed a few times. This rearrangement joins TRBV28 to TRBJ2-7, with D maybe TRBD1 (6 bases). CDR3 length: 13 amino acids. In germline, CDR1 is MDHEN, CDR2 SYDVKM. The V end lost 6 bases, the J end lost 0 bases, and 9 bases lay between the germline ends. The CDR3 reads CASRARGSYEQYV. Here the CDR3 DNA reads TGTGCCAGCAGGGCCAGGGGCTCCTACGAGCAGTACGTC.

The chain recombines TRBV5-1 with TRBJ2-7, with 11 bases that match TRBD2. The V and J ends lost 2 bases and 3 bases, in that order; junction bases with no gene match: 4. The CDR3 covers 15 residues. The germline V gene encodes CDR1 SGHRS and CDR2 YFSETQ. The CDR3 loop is CASSFLAGGIYEQYF. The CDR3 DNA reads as TGCGCCAGCAGCTTCCTAGCGGGAGGAATCTACGAGCAGTACTTC.

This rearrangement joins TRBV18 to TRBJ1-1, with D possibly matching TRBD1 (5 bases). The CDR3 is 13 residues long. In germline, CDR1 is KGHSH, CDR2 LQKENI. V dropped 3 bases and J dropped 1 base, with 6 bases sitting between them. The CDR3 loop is CASSPGGNTEAFF. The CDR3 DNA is TGTGCCAGCTCACCGGGGGGGAACACTGAAGCTTTCTTT.

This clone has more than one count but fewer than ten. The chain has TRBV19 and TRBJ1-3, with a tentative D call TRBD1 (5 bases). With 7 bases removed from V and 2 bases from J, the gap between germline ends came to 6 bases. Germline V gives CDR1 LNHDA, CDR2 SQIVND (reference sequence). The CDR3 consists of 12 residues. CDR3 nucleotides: TGTGCCAGTAAGGGACCTGGAAACACCATATATTTT. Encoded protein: CASKGPGNTIYF.

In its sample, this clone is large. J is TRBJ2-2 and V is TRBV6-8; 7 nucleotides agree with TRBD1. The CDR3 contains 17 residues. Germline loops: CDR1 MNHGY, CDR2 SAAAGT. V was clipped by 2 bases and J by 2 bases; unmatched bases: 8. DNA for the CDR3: TGTGCCAGCAGTTACCGTTACGGGACAGATAACACCGGGGAGCTGTTTTTT. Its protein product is CASSYRYGTDNTGELFF.

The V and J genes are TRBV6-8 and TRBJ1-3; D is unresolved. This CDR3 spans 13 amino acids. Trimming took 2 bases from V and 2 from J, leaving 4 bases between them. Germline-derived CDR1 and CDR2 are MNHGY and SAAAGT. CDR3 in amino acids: CASSYRPGNTIYF. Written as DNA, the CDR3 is TGTGCCAGCAGTTACCGGCCTGGAAACACCATATATTTT.

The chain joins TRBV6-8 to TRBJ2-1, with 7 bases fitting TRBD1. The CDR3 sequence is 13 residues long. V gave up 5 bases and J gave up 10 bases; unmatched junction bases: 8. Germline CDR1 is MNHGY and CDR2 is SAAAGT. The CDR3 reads CASSNTGAGEQFF. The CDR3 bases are TGTGCCAGCAGTAATACAGGGGCCGGAGAGCAGTTCTTC.

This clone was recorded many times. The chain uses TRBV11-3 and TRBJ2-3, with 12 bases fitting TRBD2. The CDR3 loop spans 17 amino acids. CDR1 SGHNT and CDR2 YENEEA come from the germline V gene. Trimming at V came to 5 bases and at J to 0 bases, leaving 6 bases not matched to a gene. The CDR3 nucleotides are TGTGCCAGCAGCCCAGGACTAGCGGGGCCTAGCACAGATACGCAGTATTTT. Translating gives CASSPGLAGPSTDTQYF.

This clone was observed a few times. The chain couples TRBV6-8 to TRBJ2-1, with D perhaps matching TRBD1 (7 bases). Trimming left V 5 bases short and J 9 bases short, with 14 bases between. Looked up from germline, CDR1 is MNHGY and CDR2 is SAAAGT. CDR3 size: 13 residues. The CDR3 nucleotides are TGTGCCAGCAGTGCGGGGACAGCCAGTGAGCAGTTCTTC. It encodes CASSAGTASEQFF.

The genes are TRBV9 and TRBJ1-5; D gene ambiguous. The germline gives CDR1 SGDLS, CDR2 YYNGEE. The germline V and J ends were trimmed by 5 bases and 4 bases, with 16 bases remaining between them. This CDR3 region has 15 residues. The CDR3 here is CASSEKKRVNQPQHF. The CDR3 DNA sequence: TGTGCCAGCAGTGAAAAAAAGAGGGTGAATCAGCCCCAGCATTTT. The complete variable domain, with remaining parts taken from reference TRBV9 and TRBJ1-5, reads DSGVTQTPKHLITATGQRVTLRCSPRSGDLSVYWYQQSLDQGLQFLIQYYNGEERAKGNILERFSAQQFPDLHSELNLSSLELGDSALYFCASSEKKRVNQPQHFGDGTRLSIL.

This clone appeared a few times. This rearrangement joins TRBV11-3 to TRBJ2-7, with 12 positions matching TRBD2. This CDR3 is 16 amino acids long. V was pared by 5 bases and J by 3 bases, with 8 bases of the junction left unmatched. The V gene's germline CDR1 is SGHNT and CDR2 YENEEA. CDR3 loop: CASSARLAGEVYEQYF. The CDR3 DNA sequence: TGTGCCAGCAGCGCCCGACTAGCGGGAGAAGTCTACGAGCAGTACTTC.